Below, one T cell receptor (beta chain) is given with its context. Its antigen is not known. Treatment of patients with chemo-refractory metastatic non-small-cell lung cancer consisted of focal radiation plus CTLA-4 blockade with ipilimumab. This sample was included in a study of radiotherapy plus CTLA-4 blockade in lung cancer. Assay used: immunoSEQ multiplex PCR; TCRdb lists only in-frame clones, some missing. The sample includes some 48,000 clones, approximately 86% seen only once; the top ten take under 20%. Looked up from germline, CDR1 is LNHNV and CDR2 is YYDKDF (reference sequence). This CDR3 is 16 amino acids long. The V gene end was trimmed by 8 bases and the J gene end by 2 bases; junction bases not matched to a gene: 8. Broader study findings: Response, reportedly, was best predicted by interferon-beta along with early blood T cell clone dynamics.

The gene calls are TRBV15 and TRBJ2-7, with 14 nucleotides matching TRBD2. The sequencing used peripheral blood, collected from a patient treated with radiotherapy plus ipilimumab. The clonotype originates from a human donor with non-small cell lung cancer that progressed on radiotherapy plus ipilimumab. Some clones in this sample may be carry-over from other donors' samples. The CDR3 DNA is TGTGCCACCGCCGGGACTAGCGGGAGTCTGACCTACGAGCAGTACTTC. As protein: CATAGTSGSLTYEQYF.